A single sample gave rise to the 7 T cell receptor beta chains below, sequenced in a study of T cell repertoires in cytomegalovirus infection (dated by TCRdb to about 2019). Antigens of these TCRs are unknown. Sequencing was carried out with an Illumina HiSeq 1500. Using fastp at Q25 and MiXCR, TCRdb reprocessed the public reads and kept productive beta chains. Each record represents a unique CDR3 protein, reported with the most common genes and DNA among its rows. This sample holds around 900,000 distinct CDR3 sequences; about a third were observed only once. Over 10% of the sample rests with the top ten. In light of the paper, this sample's treatment or condition label describes: in vitro stimulation with specific CMV peptide epitopes to enrich CMV-specific T cells. The specimen comprised cultured CD8+ T cells from PBMCs, sampled from culture after CMV antigen stimulation. The receptors come from a human donor in good health (CMV status not recorded). Some clones in this sample may be carry-over from other donors' samples.

The table lists this clonotype with a few counts. CDR3 amino acids: CASSLPGQGWSYNEQFF. The CDR3 DNA reads TGTGCCAGCAGCCTTCCGGGACAGGGTTGGTCCTACAATGAGCAGTTCTTC. This chain connects TRBV9 to TRBJ2-1, with 9 bases aligning to TRBD1. V lost 4 bases and J lost 1; bases outside the gene matches: 9. CDR3 length: 17 amino acids. The V gene's germline CDR1 is SGDLS and CDR2 YYNGEE.

The gene calls are TRBV7-9 and TRBJ2-5; no definite D call. The CDR3 is 14 amino acids. V was clipped by 5 bases and J by 0 bases, with 10 bases between them. Germline CDR1 SEHNR, CDR2 FQNEAQ (reference sequence). The CDR3 nucleotides read TGTGCCAGCAGCCCCAGAGTGTACCAAGAGACCCAGTACTTC. Protein sequence: CASSPRVYQETQYF.

V is TRBV12-3 or TRBV12-4 and J is TRBJ1-3; D unresolved. The CDR3 runs to 12 residues. V lost 6 bases and J lost 15, with 18 bases in between. The chain's CDR3 is CASSPSGRITYF. CDR3 coding DNA: TGTGCCAGCAGCCCCTCCGGCCGAATCACATATTTT.

The chain combines TRBV19 with TRBJ2-2, with D hard to call. Deletions cut 11 bases from V and 0 bases from J, with 7 bases between. The CDR3 is made up of 12 amino acids. Germline CDR1 is LNHDA and CDR2 is SQIVND (reference sequence). CDR3 DNA: TGTGCCCTGGGTCCGAACACCGGGGAGCTGTTTTTT. Translated: CALGPNTGELFF.

This clonotype was observed many times. This chain links TRBV7-6 with TRBJ2-7; unclear D gene. V was shortened by 5 bases and J by 5 bases, with 13 bases between the two germline ends. This CDR3 is built from 13 residues. CDR1 and CDR2 from the germline V gene are SGHVS and FNYEAQ. The CDR3 DNA is TGTGCCAGCAGCCCCTCCCTCCGCGACGAGCAGTACTTC. This codes for CASSPSLRDEQYF. Looking up the rest from reference TRBV7-6 and TRBJ2-7 gives the full variable domain: GAGVSQSPRYKVTKRGQDVALRCDPISGHVSLYWYRQALGQGPEFLTYFNYEAQQDKSGLPNDRFSAERPEGSISTLTIQRTEQRDSAMYRCASSPSLRDEQYFGPGTRLTVT.

This chain joins TRBV2 and TRBJ2-1; D perhaps matches TRBD1 (6 bases). In germline, CDR1 is SNHLY, CDR2 FYNNEI. This CDR3 comprises 13 residues. V was cut by 6 bases and J by 3 bases, with 9 bases left in between. For the CDR3, the DNA is TGTGCCAGCAGACAGGACAGCTACAATGAGCAGTTCTTC. It specifies CASRQDSYNEQFF.

On this clonotype: A much larger clone differs by one base, so this may be a read error. J is TRBJ2-1 and V is TRBV7-2; D gene ambiguous. This CDR3 comprises 16 residues. The V gene's germline CDR1 is SGHTA and CDR2 FQGNSA. The germline V and J ends were trimmed by 1 base and 3 bases, with 13 bases remaining between them. CDR3 DNA: TGTGCCAGCAGCTTAGAATTGGCTCCGAGCTACAATGAGCAGTTCTTC. Its protein is CASSLELAPSYNEQFF.